Below, one T cell receptor beta chain is given with its context. These data originate in a study of shared clonotypes between healthy human individuals. The repertoire was sequenced with immunoSEQ multiplex PCR; TCRdb's copy has only in-frame clones and lacks some. The sample records 400,000 to 500,000 clones, 65% to 80% being singletons. This sequence originates from a woman aged 40-49 years in good health. Some clones in this sample may be carry-over from other donors' samples. The sample comprised PBMCs.

The CDR3 nucleotides are TGTGCCAGCAGCTCCCGAACTAGCGGAAAAAACATTCAGTACTTC. Its translation is CASSSRTSGKNIQYF. The chain carries TRBV13 and TRBJ2-4; 8 bases map to TRBD2. Germline V gene data show CDR1 as PRHDT and CDR2 as FYEKMQ (reference sequence). The J segment lost 4 bases and the V segment lost 4 bases, leaving 6 bases of the junction unmatched. The CDR3 has 15 residues.